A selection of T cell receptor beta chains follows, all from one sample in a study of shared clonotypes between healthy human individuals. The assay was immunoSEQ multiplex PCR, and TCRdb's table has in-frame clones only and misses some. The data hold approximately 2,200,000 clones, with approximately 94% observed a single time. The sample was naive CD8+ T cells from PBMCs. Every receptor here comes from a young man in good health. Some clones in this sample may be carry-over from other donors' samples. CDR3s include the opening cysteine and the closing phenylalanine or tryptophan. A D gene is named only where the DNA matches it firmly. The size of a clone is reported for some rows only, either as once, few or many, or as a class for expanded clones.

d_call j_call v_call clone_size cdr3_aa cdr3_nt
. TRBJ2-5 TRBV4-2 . CASSQFEPEGQETQYF TGTGCCAGCAGCCAATTCGAGCCGGAGGGGCAAGAGACCCAGTACTTC
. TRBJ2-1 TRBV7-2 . CASSRPGTTRGDEQFF TGTGCCAGCAGCCGCCCCGGGACCACTAGGGGAGATGAGCAGTTCTTC
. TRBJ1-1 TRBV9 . CASSVNVVGRENTEAFF TGTGCCAGCAGCGTAAACGTTGTGGGACGGGAGAACACTGAAGCTTTCTTT
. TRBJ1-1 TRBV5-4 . CASGAGAHLNTEAFF TGTGCCAGCGGGGCAGGGGCCCACTTGAACACTGAAGCTTTCTTT
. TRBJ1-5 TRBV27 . CASREGFGQPQHF TGTGCCAGCAGGGAGGGGTTTGGTCAGCCCCAGCATTTT
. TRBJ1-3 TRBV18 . CASSTPGPVTSGNTIYF TGTGCCAGCTCCACGCCGGGACCGGTAACCTCTGGAAACACCATATATTTT
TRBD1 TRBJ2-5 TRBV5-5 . CASSSQGAGGETQYF TGTGCCAGCAGCTCACAGGGGGCAGGAGGAGAGACCCAGTACTTC
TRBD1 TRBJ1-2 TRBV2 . CASTMGQGSYGYTF TGTGCCAGCACTATGGGACAGGGGAGCTATGGCTACACCTTC
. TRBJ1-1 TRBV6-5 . CASSYTGNTEAFF TGTGCCAGCAGTTACACAGGGAACACTGAAGCTTTCTTT
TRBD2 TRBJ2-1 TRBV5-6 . CASSLTSGRPYPYEQFF TGTGCCAGCAGCCTGACTAGCGGGAGGCCCTATCCATATGAGCAGTTCTTC
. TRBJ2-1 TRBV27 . CASSLGAGRSSYNEQFF TGTGCCAGCAGTTTAGGTGCGGGGAGGAGCTCCTACAATGAGCAGTTCTTC
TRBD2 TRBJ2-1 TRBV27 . CASTTSGAYNEQFF TGTGCCAGCACGACTAGCGGGGCGTACAATGAGCAGTTCTTC
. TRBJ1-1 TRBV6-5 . CASFPLTQGNTEAFF TGTGCCAGTTTCCCCCTCACTCAGGGGAACACTGAAGCTTTCTTT
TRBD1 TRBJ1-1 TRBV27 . CASVRRTGAHGSLMNTEAFF TGTGCCAGCGTTCGTCGGACAGGGGCGCATGGCTCTCTCATGAACACTGAAGCTTTCTTT
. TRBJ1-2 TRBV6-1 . CASRDQYGYTF TGTGCCAGCAGGGATCAATATGGCTACACCTTC
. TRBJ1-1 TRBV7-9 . CASAYLAEAFF TGTGCCAGCGCCTACCTGGCTGAAGCTTTCTTT
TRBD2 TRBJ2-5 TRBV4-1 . CASSRLAGAERETQYF TGCGCCAGCAGCCGGTTAGCGGGAGCCGAGCGAGAGACCCAGTACTTC
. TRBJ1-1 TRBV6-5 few CASSTGHQNTEAFF TGTGCCAGCAGTACGGGACATCAGAACACTGAAGCTTTCTTT
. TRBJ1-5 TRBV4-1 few CASSSGLSNQPQHF TGCGCCAGCAGCTCAGGACTGAGCAATCAGCCCCAGCATTTT
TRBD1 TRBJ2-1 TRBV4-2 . CASSQDLGTGVNNEQFF TGTGCCAGCAGCCAAGATCTTGGGACAGGGGTTAACAATGAGCAGTTCTTC
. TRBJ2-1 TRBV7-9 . CASSIKQGSYNEQFF TGTGCCAGCAGCATAAAACAGGGAAGCTACAATGAGCAGTTCTTC
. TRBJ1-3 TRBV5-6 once CASSYGGLISGNTIYF TGTGCCAGCAGCTATGGCGGTCTGATCTCTGGAAACACCATATATTTT
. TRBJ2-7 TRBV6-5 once CASSYGNRASYEQYF TGTGCCAGCAGTTACGGGAACAGGGCAAGTTACGAGCAGTACTTC
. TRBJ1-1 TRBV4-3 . CASSQGGAGTEAFF TGCGCCAGCAGCCAAGGGGGGGCTGGCACTGAAGCTTTCTTT
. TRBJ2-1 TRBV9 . CASSGSGTLLWEQFF TGTGCCAGCAGCGGCTCCGGGACTCTGTTGTGGGAGCAGTTCTTC
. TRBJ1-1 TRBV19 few CASSMAAYWGEAFF TGTGCCAGTAGTATGGCTGCTTATTGGGGTGAAGCTTTCTTT
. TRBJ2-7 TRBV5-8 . CASLGKLPYYEQYF TGTGCCAGCCTCGGGAAGCTTCCTTACTACGAGCAGTACTTC
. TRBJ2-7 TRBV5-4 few CASSRDQSSYEQYF TGTGCCAGCAGCCGGGACCAGAGCTCCTACGAGCAGTACTTC
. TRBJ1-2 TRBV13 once CASAGTDPHGYTF TGTGCCAGCGCCGGGACGGACCCTCACGGCTACACCTTC
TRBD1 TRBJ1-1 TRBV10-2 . CASGDRWRTEAFF TGCGCCAGCGGGGACAGATGGCGGACTGAAGCTTTCTTT
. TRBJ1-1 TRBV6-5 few CASSLDGNMNTEAFF TGTGCCAGCAGTTTGGACGGGAACATGAACACTGAAGCTTTCTTT
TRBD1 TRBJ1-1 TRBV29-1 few CSVPGQGNTEAFF TGCAGCGTCCCGGGACAGGGGAACACTGAAGCTTTCTTT
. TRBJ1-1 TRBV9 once CASSAGISEAFF TGTGCCAGCAGCGCAGGGATCTCTGAAGCTTTCTTT
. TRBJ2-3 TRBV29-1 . CSVREGPTDTQYF TGCAGCGTTAGAGAGGGGCCCACAGATACGCAGTATTTT
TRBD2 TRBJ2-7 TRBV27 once CASSPTSGGSYEQYF TGTGCCAGCAGTCCCACTAGCGGGGGGAGCTACGAGCAGTACTTC